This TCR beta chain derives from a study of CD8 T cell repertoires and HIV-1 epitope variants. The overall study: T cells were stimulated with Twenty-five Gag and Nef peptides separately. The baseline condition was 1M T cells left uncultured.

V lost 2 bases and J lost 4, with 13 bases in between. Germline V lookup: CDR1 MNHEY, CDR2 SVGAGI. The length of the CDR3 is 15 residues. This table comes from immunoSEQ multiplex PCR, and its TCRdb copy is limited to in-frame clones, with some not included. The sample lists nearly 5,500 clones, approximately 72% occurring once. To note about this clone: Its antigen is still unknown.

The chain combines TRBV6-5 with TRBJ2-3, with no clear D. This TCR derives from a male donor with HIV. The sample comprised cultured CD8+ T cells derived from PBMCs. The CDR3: CASSYKNSYPDTQYF. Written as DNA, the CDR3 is TGTGCCAGCAGTTACAAGAATAGCTATCCAGATACGCAGTATTTT.